The next 21 T cell receptor beta chains were all read from a single sample in a study of OX40 agonist ivuxolimab in advanced cancers. The method was immunoSEQ multiplex PCR; TCRdb's version includes in-frame clones alone and lacks a portion of them. The table has tens of thousands of clones, roughly 83% seen once. The sample in question was CD4+ or CD8+ T cells sorted from blood, obtained in a trial of the OX40 agonist ivuxolimab. These receptors were taken from an adult with an advanced solid tumor such as melanoma, head and neck, liver or kidney cancer.

This clone was seen only a few times. The J gene is TRBJ1-5, the V gene TRBV18, with D perhaps TRBD1 (5 bases). CDR1 and CDR2 from the germline V gene are KGHSH and LQKENI. This CDR3 has 15 residues. V was pared by 3 bases and J by 5 bases, with 14 bases between. The CDR3 loop reads CASSPSQATYQPQHF. CDR3 nucleotide sequence: TGTGCCAGCTCACCGTCACAGGCCACCTATCAGCCCCAGCATTTT.

The J gene is TRBJ2-2, the V gene TRBV19; D may be TRBD2 (6 bases). The CDR3 is made up of 14 amino acids. Trimming cost V 8 bases and J 2 bases, with 12 bases left between them. CDR1 is LNHDA, CDR2 SQIVND, per germline (reference sequence). CDR3 protein: CASLRRENTGELFF. CDR3 DNA sequence: TGTGCCAGTCTTAGGCGGGAAAACACCGGGGAGCTGTTTTTT.

The chain has TRBV6-1 and TRBJ1-2; 11 bases are shared with TRBD1. Per germline, CDR1 MNHNS and CDR2 SASEGT. The CDR3 totals 16 residues. V lost 2 bases to trimming and J lost 5 bases; unmatched junction nucleotides: 7. CDR3 bases: TGTGCCAGCAGTGAAATGGCGGGACAGGGGGTTTATGGCTACACCTTC. It codes for CASSEMAGQGVYGYTF.

This clone was counted between two and nine times. The chain is built from TRBV4-1 and TRBJ1-6; D remains ambiguous. The germline V gene has CDR1 MGHRA and CDR2 YSYEKL. This CDR3 is 14 amino acids long. V lost 1 base and J lost 7, with 8 bases in between. The CDR3 loop is CASSQGGRNSPLHF. DNA for the CDR3: TGCGCCAGCAGCCAAGGCGGGAGAAATTCACCCCTCCACTTT.

The gene calls are TRBV11-1 and TRBJ2-7; D is uncertain. This CDR3 spans 13 amino acids. Per the germline V gene, CDR1 is SGHAT and CDR2 is FQDESV (reference sequence). V gave up 4 bases and J gave up 4 bases, with 11 bases separating them. CDR3 protein: CASSSPDRYEQYF. The CDR3 region has the DNA TGTGCCAGCAGCTCCCCTGATCGTTACGAGCAGTACTTC.

V is TRBV9 and J is TRBJ2-1; 8 bases fit TRBD1. Germline-derived CDR1 and CDR2 are SGDLS and YYNGEE. The CDR3 is 14 amino acids. Trimming removed 3 bases from V and 3 bases from J; junction bases left unmatched: 2. In DNA, the CDR3 is TGTGCCAGCAGCGGCGGGACAGGCTACAATGAGCAGTTCTTC. It translates to CASSGGTGYNEQFF.

The V and J genes are TRBV5-8 and TRBJ1-5, with D maybe TRBD1 (5 bases). Germline CDR1 is SGHTS and CDR2 is YDEGEE. The V and J ends lost 0 bases and 5 bases respectively, with 21 bases between them. CDR3 length: 18 residues. CDR3 in amino acids: CASSLAFSGRVIDQPQHF. The CDR3 region has the DNA TGTGCCAGCAGCTTGGCGTTTTCAGGGCGGGTGATAGATCAGCCCCAGCATTTT.

V and J are TRBV29-1 and TRBJ1-2; 11 bases are a match to TRBD1. Trimming cost V 6 bases and J 6 bases; bases outside gene matches: 6. Germline values: CDR1 SQVTM, CDR2 ANQGSEA. This CDR3 contains 13 residues. The CDR3 here is CSVDRGLENGYTF. The CDR3, as DNA: TGCAGCGTGGACAGGGGGCTGGAAAATGGCTACACCTTC.

This clone was observed a single time. This chain uses TRBV5-4 with TRBJ2-7; 7 nucleotides match TRBD1. Losses at the gene ends were 4 bases for V and 5 bases for J; bases not matched to a gene: 9. The CDR3 extends over 14 amino acids. Germline lookup yields CDR1 SGHNT and CDR2 YYREEE (reference sequence). CDR3 in DNA: TGTGCCAGCAGCCCAGGACAGGTGGTCCACGAGCAGTACTTC. Translation gives CASSPGQVVHEQYF. Using reference TRBV5-4 and TRBJ2-7 for the parts outside the CDR3, the full variable domain is ETGVTQSPTHLIKTRGQQVTLRCSSQSGHNTVSWYQQALGQGPQFIFQYYREEENGRGNFPPRFSGLQFPNYSSELNVNALELDDSALYLCASSPGQVVHEQYFGPGTRLTVT.

The chain couples TRBV30 to TRBJ1-4, with D possibly TRBD1 on 5 matching bases. Trimming removed 1 base from V and 3 bases from J, with 9 bases in between. The CDR3 contains 14 residues. CDR1 is GTSNPN and CDR2 is SVGIG in the germline V gene (reference sequence). CDR3 sequence reads: CAWSDGGANEKLFF. The CDR3 DNA follows: TGTGCCTGGAGTGATGGGGGGGCTAATGAAAAACTGTTTTTT.

This clone was seen only a few times. The V gene is TRBV15, the J gene TRBJ2-1, with D tentatively TRBD2 (6 bases). Trimming shortened V by 4 bases and J by 8 bases, and 9 bases separated the two germline ends. The CDR3 totals 12 residues. Germline V gene data show CDR1 as LNHNV and CDR2 as YYDKDF (reference sequence). The CDR3 nucleotides read TGTGCCACCAGCACGGGGGTCTATGAGCAGTTCTTC. Translated, it gives CATSTGVYEQFF.

The chain employs TRBV29-1 and TRBJ2-1; no clear D gene. The CDR3 spans 14 residues. From germline, CDR1 is SQVTM and CDR2 ANQGSEA. Between the trimmed V and J ends, which lost 5 bases and 6 bases, there was a span of 17 bases. CDR3 nucleotides: TGCAGCGTTTTTCGACTCTTCGGTAGCAATGAGCAGTTCTTC. It specifies CSVFRLFGSNEQFF.

The chain carries TRBV10-1 and TRBJ2-1; D is perhaps TRBD1 or TRBD2 (7 bases each). V lost 4 bases and J 2 bases, leaving 12 bases between the germline ends. Germline values: CDR1 WNHNN, CDR2 SYGVQD (reference sequence). The CDR3 consists of 15 residues. The CDR3 loop is CASSASGQAYNEQFF. The CDR3 coding sequence is TGCGCCAGCAGTGCTAGCGGACAGGCCTACAATGAGCAGTTCTTC.

This chain links TRBV19 with TRBJ2-4; 8 positions match TRBD1. The CDR3 extends over 15 amino acids. Germline CDR1 and CDR2: LNHDA and SQIVND (reference sequence). J was trimmed by 1 base and V by 10 bases; bases with no gene match: 9. CDR3 bases: TGTGCCACCCTGGACAGGGCTTTCGCCAAAAACATTCAGTACTTC. Its translation: CATLDRAFAKNIQYF.

The chain recombines TRBV10-1 with TRBJ1-2; tentatively, D is TRBD1 (5 bases). Germline V gene sequence: CDR1 WNHNN, CDR2 SYGVQD (reference sequence). V shed 0 bases and J shed 8 bases, with 19 bases lying between them. CDR3 length: 16 residues. CDR3 sequence (DNA): TGCGCCAGCAGTGAGTCCGTCACGGGGGGGAGAGGCGGCTACACCTTC. Its protein product is CASSESVTGGRGGYTF.

The V call is TRBV12-5, the J call TRBJ1-4; 9 nucleotides match TRBD1. The J segment lost 4 bases and the V segment lost 0 bases, leaving 3 bases of the junction unmatched. In germline, CDR1 is LGHNT, CDR2 FRNRAP. The CDR3 has 16 residues. As DNA, the CDR3 is TGTGCTAGTGGTTTGGTACCGGGACAGGGTAATGAAAAACTGTTTTTT. Translating it yields CASGLVPGQGNEKLFF.

J is TRBJ2-7 and V is TRBV29-1; D gene uncertain. The CDR3 is 14 residues long. Germline V gene sequence: CDR1 SQVTM, CDR2 ANQGSEA. V was pared by 0 bases and J by 2 bases, with 11 bases between. The CDR3 DNA sequence: TGCAGCGTTGAAGAAGTAACGGCCCCCTACGAGCAGTACTTC. Its protein is CSVEEVTAPYEQYF.

The chain has TRBV27 and TRBJ1-2, with 7 bases aligning to TRBD1. CDR3 length: 14 residues. V shed 7 bases and J 9 bases; nucleotides not matched to a gene: 14. Germline CDR1 and CDR2: MNHEY and SMNVEV (reference sequence). The CDR3 DNA is TGTGCCAGCATGAGGCCGGAAGGGGGCGGGAGCTACACCTTC. This gives the protein CASMRPEGGGSYTF.

This clone was observed once. The V and J genes are TRBV21-1 and TRBJ1-2; the table's TRBD1 call for D was not verified on the DNA. TRBV21-1 is noted as a pseudogene. The CDR3 runs to 13 residues. CDR3 in DNA: TGTGCCAGCAGCACCGGGACAGCCTATGGCTACACCTTC. The encoded protein is CASSTGTAYGYTF.

This chain connects TRBV18 to TRBJ1-2, with 8 bases lining up with TRBD1. The V gene's germline CDR1 is KGHSH and CDR2 LQKENI. After removal of 2 bases from V and 4 bases from J, the junction contained 9 bases not matched to a gene. This CDR3 is 16 amino acids long. The CDR3 sequence is CASSPNQGASLYGYTF. In DNA form, the CDR3 reads TGTGCCAGCTCACCAAATCAGGGGGCTTCCCTCTATGGCTACACCTTC.

This chain joins TRBV13 and TRBJ2-7, with unresolved D. V gave up 5 bases and J gave up 2 bases, with 13 bases separating them. This CDR3 is built from 14 residues. Per the germline V gene, CDR1 is PRHDT and CDR2 is FYEKMQ (reference sequence). CDR3 sequence: CASSPTLGTYEQYF. The CDR3, as DNA: TGTGCCAGCAGCCCCACCCTTGGGACCTACGAGCAGTACTTC.